This TCR beta chain stems from a study of T cell responses to AZD1222 COVID-19 vaccine. The CDR3 consists of 13 residues. Germline V lookup: CDR1 SGDLS, CDR2 YYNGEE. V dropped 3 bases and J dropped 5 bases, with 12 bases sitting between them. Measured with immunoSEQ multiplex PCR; TCRdb has only the in-frame clones, and not every one. The sample gives approximately 150,000 clones, 80% to 95% of which show up once; 2.3% is in the top ten. This clone was detected a few times. The sequences come from peripheral blood, collected on day 0 of AZD1222 vaccination. The chain links TRBV9 to TRBJ2-7; perhaps D is TRBD1 or TRBD2 (6 bases each). The receptor was isolated from an adult in good health. In DNA, the CDR3 is TGTGCCAGCAGCGCAGGGGAGGCCAACGAGCAGTACTTC. Its translation is CASSAGEANEQYF.